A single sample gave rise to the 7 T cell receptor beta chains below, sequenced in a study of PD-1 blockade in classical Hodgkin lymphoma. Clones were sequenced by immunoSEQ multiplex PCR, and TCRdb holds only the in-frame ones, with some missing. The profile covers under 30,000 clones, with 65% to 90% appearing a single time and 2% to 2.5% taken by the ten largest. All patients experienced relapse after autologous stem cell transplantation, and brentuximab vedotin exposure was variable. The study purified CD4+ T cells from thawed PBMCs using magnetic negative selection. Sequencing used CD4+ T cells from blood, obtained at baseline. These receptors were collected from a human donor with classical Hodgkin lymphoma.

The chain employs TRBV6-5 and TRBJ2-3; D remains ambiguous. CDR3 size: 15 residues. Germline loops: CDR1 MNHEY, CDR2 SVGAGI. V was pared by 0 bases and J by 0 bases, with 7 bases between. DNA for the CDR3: TGTGCCAGCAGTTACTCGAGAACTAGCACAGATACGCAGTATTTT. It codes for CASSYSRTSTDTQYF.

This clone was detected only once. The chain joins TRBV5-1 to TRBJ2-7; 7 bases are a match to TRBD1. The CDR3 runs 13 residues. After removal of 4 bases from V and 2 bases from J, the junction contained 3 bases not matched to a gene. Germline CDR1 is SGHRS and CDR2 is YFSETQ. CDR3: CASSTTGAYEQYF. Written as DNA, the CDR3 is TGCGCCAGCAGCACAACAGGGGCCTACGAGCAGTACTTC. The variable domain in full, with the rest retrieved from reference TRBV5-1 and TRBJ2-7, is KAGVTQTPRYLIKTRGQQVTLSCSPISGHRSVSWYQQTPGQGLQFLFEYFSETQRNKGNFPGRFSGRQFSNSRSEMNVSTLELGDSALYLCASSTTGAYEQYFGPGTRLTVT.

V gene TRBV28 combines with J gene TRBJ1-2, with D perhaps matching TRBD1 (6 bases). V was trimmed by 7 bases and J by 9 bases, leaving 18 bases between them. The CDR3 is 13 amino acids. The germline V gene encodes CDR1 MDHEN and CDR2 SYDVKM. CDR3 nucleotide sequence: TGTGCCAGCATCGGCCAGGGGATCGGCCGCTACACCTTC. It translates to CASIGQGIGRYTF.

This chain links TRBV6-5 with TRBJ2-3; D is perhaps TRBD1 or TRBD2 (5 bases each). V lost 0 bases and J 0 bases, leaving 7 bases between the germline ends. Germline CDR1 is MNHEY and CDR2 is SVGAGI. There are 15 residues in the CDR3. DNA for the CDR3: TGTGCCAGCAGTTACTCGGGACGCAGCACAGATACGCAGTATTTT. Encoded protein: CASSYSGRSTDTQYF.

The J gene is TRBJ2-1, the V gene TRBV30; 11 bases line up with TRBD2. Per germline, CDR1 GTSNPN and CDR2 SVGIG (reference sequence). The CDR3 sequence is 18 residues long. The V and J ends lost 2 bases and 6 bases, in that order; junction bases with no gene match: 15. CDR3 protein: CAWSIHLGGLAGGNEQFF. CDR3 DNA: TGTGCCTGGAGTATCCACCTGGGTGGGCTAGCGGGAGGCAATGAGCAGTTCTTC.

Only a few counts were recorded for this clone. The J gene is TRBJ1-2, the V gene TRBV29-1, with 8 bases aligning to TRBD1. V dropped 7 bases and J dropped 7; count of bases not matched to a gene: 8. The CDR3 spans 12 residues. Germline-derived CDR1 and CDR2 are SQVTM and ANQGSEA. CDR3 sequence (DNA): TGCAGCGCCGGACAGGGAGATGGTGGCTACACCTTC. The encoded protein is CSAGQGDGGYTF.

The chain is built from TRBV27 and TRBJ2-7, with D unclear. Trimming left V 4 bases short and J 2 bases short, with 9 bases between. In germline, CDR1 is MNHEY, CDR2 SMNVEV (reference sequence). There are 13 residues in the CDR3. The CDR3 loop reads CASSSLTPYEQYF. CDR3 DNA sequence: TGTGCCAGCAGTTCGCTGACCCCCTACGAGCAGTACTTC.